These 31 T cell receptor beta chains were all obtained from the same sample, sequenced in a study of human T cells and chemical hapten exposure. One entry per CDR3 protein results from TCRdb running MiXCR on the RACE reads. This table holds approximately 90,000 distinct CDR3 sequences, 9.5% to 15% found once. The sample's time point: patch test 1, 2 weeks after DPC sensitization. Documented treatment: therapeutic diphenylcyclopropenone sensitization with weekly scalp DPC. The sequenced sample was whole blood, obtained in connection with sensitization to the hapten diphenylcyclopropenone (DPC). The receptors were sampled from a woman in her thirties or forties with alopecia areata. Some clones in this sample may be carry-over from other donors' samples.

The rearrangement joins TRBV11-2 to TRBJ1-5, with TRBD1 as a possible D gene (5 bases). This CDR3 comprises 13 residues. Germline loops: CDR1 SGHAT, CDR2 FQNNGV. The germline V and J ends were trimmed by 5 bases and 7 bases, with 12 bases remaining between them. CDR3: CASSPGGFQPQHF. The CDR3 region has the DNA TGTGCCAGCAGCCCCGGGGGGTTCCAGCCCCAGCATTTT.

This sequence joins TRBV6-2 or TRBV6-3 and TRBJ1-2; no firm D call. The V gene's germline CDR1 is MNHEY and CDR2 SVGEGT. The CDR3 sequence is 15 residues long. V was cut by 4 bases and J by 2 bases, with 14 bases left in between. The CDR3, as DNA: TGTGCCAGCAGTTTACCACGACTCACCAACTATGGCTACACCTTC. This gives the protein CASSLPRLTNYGYTF.

This clonotype came up many times. The rearrangement joins TRBV18 to TRBJ2-1, with D possibly matching TRBD2 (5 bases). Germline CDR1 reads KGHSH; CDR2 reads LQKENI. Trimming cost V 2 bases and J 7 bases, with 9 bases left between them. The CDR3 covers 13 residues. The CDR3 sequence: CASSPTSGNEQFF. Here the CDR3 DNA reads TGTGCCAGCTCACCAACCAGCGGTAATGAGCAGTTCTTC.

This clonotype was detected ten times or more. The chain employs TRBV20-1 and TRBJ2-1; 8 bases line up with TRBD2. The CDR3 extends over 15 amino acids. J was trimmed by 1 base and V by 3 bases; bases with no gene match: 5. The V gene's germline CDR1 is DFQATT and CDR2 SNEGSKA (reference sequence). In DNA form, the CDR3 reads TGCAGTGCTAGTGACGGGAGGGTGTCCTACAATGAGCAGTTCTTC. Residues: CSASDGRVSYNEQFF.

This clonotype was counted ten times or more. The chain joins TRBV30 to TRBJ2-1, with D unresolved. With 5 bases removed from V and 6 bases from J, the gap between germline ends came to 11 bases. Germline V gene sequence: CDR1 GTSNPN, CDR2 SVGIG (reference sequence). The CDR3 extends over 12 amino acids. In DNA, the CDR3 is TGTGCCTGGTCCTGGAGTAGCAATGAGCAGTTCTTC. It specifies CAWSWSSNEQFF.

In this sample, this clonotype turned up a few times. The chain combines TRBV2 with TRBJ2-1; 8 bases match TRBD2. The CDR3 covers 16 residues. J gave up 9 bases and V 2 bases, and 12 bases lay outside the gene matches. Looked up from germline, CDR1 is SNHLY and CDR2 is FYNNEI. CDR3 coding DNA: TGTGCCAGCAGTGAATTAGAAGCGGGAGTTTCTAGTGAGCAGTTCTTC. Amino acids: CASSELEAGVSSEQFF.

This chain uses TRBV5-1 with TRBJ2-3; 7 nucleotides align to TRBD2. Trimming took 4 bases from V and 0 from J; bases not matched to a gene: 5. Germline assignment: CDR1 SGHRS and CDR2 YFSETQ. The CDR3 is made up of 15 amino acids. CDR3 coding DNA: TGCGCCAGCAGCATAGCTAGCGGAAGCACAGATACGCAGTATTTT. Its protein is CASSIASGSTDTQYF.

This clonotype was observed a handful of times. J is TRBJ2-1 and V is TRBV7-2, with no clear D. Germline V gene sequence: CDR1 SGHTA, CDR2 FQGNSA. Trimming removed 5 bases at V and 0 bases at J, with 11 bases between. This CDR3 is built from 15 residues. CDR3 protein: CASSGASSSYNEQFF. DNA for the CDR3: TGTGCCAGCAGCGGAGCGTCGAGCTCCTACAATGAGCAGTTCTTC.

This clonotype showed up just a few times. This chain connects TRBV6-1 to TRBJ2-7; 9 nucleotides line up with TRBD2. Germline CDR1 is MNHNS and CDR2 is SASEGT. This CDR3 contains 14 residues. V dropped 7 bases and J dropped 0; count of bases not matched to a gene: 4. CDR3 DNA: TGTGCCAGCAAAGTTAGCGGGGGCTCCTACGAGCAGTACTTC. Encoded protein: CASKVSGGSYEQYF.

This clonotype was seen more than once but under ten times. The rearrangement uses TRBV4-2 and TRBJ2-7; 8 positions agree with TRBD2. J lost 3 bases, V lost 5 bases, and 6 bases had no gene match. Germline V lookup: CDR1 LGHNA, CDR2 YNFKEQ. CDR3 length: 14 amino acids. CDR3 protein: CASSAAGGGYEQYF. CDR3 in DNA: TGTGCCAGCAGCGCCGCGGGAGGCGGCTACGAGCAGTACTTC.

The chain uses TRBV5-8 and TRBJ2-3; D gene ambiguous. Germline V gene lookup returns CDR1 SGHTS and CDR2 YDEGEE. The CDR3 is 13 amino acids. V lost 1 base and J 4 bases, leaving 7 bases between the germline ends. The CDR3 here is CASSLYSSDTQYF. The CDR3 region has the DNA TGTGCCAGCAGCTTGTATAGCTCAGATACGCAGTATTTT.

This clonotype turned up a few times. The V gene is TRBV18, the J gene TRBJ2-2, with no clear D. The ends were cut back, 3 bases at V and 9 bases at J, with 17 bases in the middle. This CDR3 is built from 15 residues. Germline values: CDR1 KGHSH, CDR2 LQKENI. CDR3 DNA sequence: TGTGCCAGCTCACCCGACAACGGGTCAACCCGGGAGCTGTTTTTT. Its translation: CASSPDNGSTRELFF.

The chain employs TRBV19 and TRBJ2-2, with 10 bases fitting TRBD2. The CDR3 totals 17 residues. Germline V gene lookup returns CDR1 LNHDA and CDR2 SQIVND (reference sequence). Trimming at V came to 5 bases and at J to 4 bases, leaving 10 bases not matched to a gene. The CDR3 DNA sequence: TGTGCCAGTAGTGCCTCAATGGGGACTAGCGTCACCGGGGAGCTGTTTTTT. This encodes CASSASMGTSVTGELFF.

The V gene is TRBV6-5, the J gene TRBJ2-1; TRBD2 is a possible D gene (5 bases). Germline V CDR1 and CDR2: MNHEY, SVGAGI. The CDR3 length is 15 residues. V dropped 1 base and J dropped 3 bases, with 10 bases sitting between them. In nucleotides, the CDR3 is TGTGCCAGCAGTTACTGGGCGGGTCGCTACAATGAGCAGTTCTTC. This sequence encodes CASSYWAGRYNEQFF.

The chain recombines TRBV19 with TRBJ2-5; 9 nucleotides line up with TRBD1. CDR1 is LNHDA, CDR2 SQIVND, per germline (reference sequence). Trimming cost V 4 bases and J 5 bases; bases outside gene matches: 8. The CDR3 consists of 15 residues. CDR3 in DNA: TGTGCCAGTAGTAACAGGGGGCGCGGATCGGAGACCCAGTACTTC. Protein sequence: CASSNRGRGSETQYF.

There are many counts of this clonotype. The J gene is TRBJ1-1, the V gene TRBV12-3 or TRBV12-4; no reliable D call. The V end was cut by 5 bases, the J end by 8 bases, with 15 bases between. This CDR3 is built from 13 residues. The CDR3 DNA reads as TGTGCCAGCAGTGCCGGTCAATTAGGGGAAGCTTTCTTT. Translated, it gives CASSAGQLGEAFF.

This clonotype was observed at least ten times. CDR3 protein: CASSSKRTGGTEAFF. CDR3 in DNA: TGTGCCAGCAGTTCTAAGAGGACAGGGGGCACTGAAGCTTTCTTT. The chain recombines TRBV12-3 or TRBV12-4 with TRBJ1-1; 10 bases align to TRBD1. This CDR3 region has 15 residues. V was pared by 4 bases and J by 4 bases, with 6 bases of the junction left unmatched.

This clonotype was seen a few times. The chain combines TRBV29-1 with TRBJ2-7, with a tentative D call TRBD2 (6 bases). This CDR3 has 13 residues. CDR1 SQVTM and CDR2 ANQGSEA come from the germline V gene. V was trimmed by 4 bases and J by 7 bases, leaving 17 bases between them. The CDR3 is CSVVLAYRGEQYF. DNA of the CDR3: TGCAGCGTTGTTCTAGCGTACCGGGGTGAGCAGTACTTC.

The rearrangement uses TRBV20-1 and TRBJ2-1; D possibly corresponds to TRBD1 (5 bases). V was clipped by 1 base and J by 4 bases, with 11 bases between them. CDR3 size: 14 residues. Germline CDR1 and CDR2: DFQATT and SNEGSKA (reference sequence). The CDR3 DNA is TGCAGTGCTAGAGGGGGAAGGGGATACAATGAGCAGTTCTTC. It specifies CSARGGRGYNEQFF.

The chain is built from TRBV6-5 and TRBJ2-3; D tentatively reads TRBD1 or TRBD2 (6 bases each). Germline CDR1 MNHEY, CDR2 SVGAGI. V lost 8 bases and J 0 bases, leaving 18 bases between the germline ends. The CDR3 runs 16 residues. Written as DNA, the CDR3 is TGTGCCAGCTCGAATACGGGGGCCGATAGCACAGATACGCAGTATTTT. Translation gives CASSNTGADSTDTQYF.

In its sample, this clonotype was seen a few times. The genes are TRBV5-1 and TRBJ2-7; D unresolved. Trimming pared 2 bases from V and 6 bases from J, leaving 15 bases between. The CDR3 length is 14 residues. Looked up from germline, CDR1 is SGHRS and CDR2 is YFSETQ. The CDR3 region is CASSFAPNAGEQYF. The CDR3 coding sequence is TGCGCCAGCAGCTTTGCGCCTAACGCCGGCGAGCAGTACTTC.

This clonotype was found a few times. V is TRBV20-1 and J is TRBJ1-1, with D unclear. Germline CDR1 is DFQATT and CDR2 is SNEGSKA (reference sequence). The V and J ends lost 5 bases and 6 bases respectively, with 16 bases between them. The CDR3 is made up of 13 amino acids. This chain's CDR3 is CSAPPTDVAEAFF. CDR3 DNA sequence: TGCAGTGCTCCGCCCACGGACGTAGCTGAAGCTTTCTTT.

The CDR3 nucleotides are TGTGCCAGCAGTTATCTGCGGGAGACAGATACGCAGTATTTT. Its translation: CASSYLRETDTQYF. The chain has TRBV6-2 or TRBV6-3 and TRBJ2-3, with 7 bases fitting TRBD2. Germline CDR1 and CDR2: MNHEY and SVGEGT. This CDR3 comprises 14 residues. Unmatched junction bases numbered 3, after V lost 3 bases and J lost 3 bases.

The chain employs TRBV4-2 and TRBJ2-1; no reliable D call. Trimming removed 0 bases at V and 0 bases at J, with 12 bases between. Germline values: CDR1 LGHNA, CDR2 YNFKEQ. The CDR3 consists of 17 residues. The CDR3 reads CASSQDMVASSYNEQFF. The CDR3 region has the DNA TGTGCCAGCAGCCAAGATATGGTGGCTAGCTCCTACAATGAGCAGTTCTTC.

V usage is TRBV7-9 and J usage is TRBJ1-2; the D gene is possibly TRBD1 (5 bases). The CDR3 consists of 12 residues. The V gene lost 3 bases and the J gene lost 8 bases, with 10 bases spanning the gap. Germline V gives CDR1 SEHNR, CDR2 FQNEAQ (reference sequence). The CDR3 loop is CASSLGLNGYTF. CDR3 DNA: TGTGCCAGCAGCTTGGGGCTGAACGGCTACACCTTC.

This clonotype was detected only a few times. At one of its ends the junction is not consistent with the germline gene, which may arise from a read error. The V and J genes are TRBV28 and TRBJ2-1; 11 bases are a match to TRBD1. Germline V gene lookup returns CDR1 MDHEN and CDR2 SYDVKM. This CDR3 spans 13 amino acids. CDR3 bases: TGTGCCAGCAGTTTATTGGGACAGGGGGAGAGGGTCTTC. Protein product: CASSLLGQGERVF.

This sequence joins TRBV19 and TRBJ2-3; no clear D gene. CDR1 LNHDA and CDR2 SQIVND come from the germline V gene (reference sequence). Deletions cut 3 bases from V and 2 bases from J, with 15 bases between. CDR3 length equals 16 residues. The CDR3 protein is CASSMERRRPTDTQYF. Here the CDR3 DNA reads TGTGCCAGTAGTATGGAAAGGCGTCGGCCCACAGATACGCAGTATTTT.

Only a few counts were recorded for this clonotype. The rearrangement links TRBV29-1 to TRBJ2-7; 12 nucleotides match TRBD2. The CDR3 covers 15 residues. V gave up 5 bases and J gave up 3 bases; unmatched junction bases: 8. CDR1 and CDR2 (germline): SQVTM, ANQGSEA. The CDR3 loop is CSVLPGLAGNYEQYF. CDR3 sequence (DNA): TGCAGCGTTCTACCTGGACTAGCGGGAAACTACGAGCAGTACTTC.

A few counts support this clonotype. This chain links TRBV28 with TRBJ2-3, with 10 bases aligning to TRBD2. V lost 10 bases and J lost 4; bases outside the gene matches: 11. The CDR3 extends over 15 amino acids. Per germline, CDR1 MDHEN and CDR2 SYDVKM. CDR3 nucleotides: TGTGCCACCAGCCTTCTAGCGGGAGTCGCAGATACGCAGTATTTT. It encodes CATSLLAGVADTQYF. Together with reference TRBV28 and TRBJ2-3, the CDR3 gives the full variable domain: DVKVTQSSRYLVKRTGEKVFLECVQDMDHENMFWYRQDPGLGLRLIYFSYDVKMKEKGDIPEGYSVSREKKERFSLILESASTNQTSMYLCATSLLAGVADTQYFGPGTRLTVL.

The chain carries TRBV28 and TRBJ2-6; no definite D call. The V and J ends lost 10 bases and 2 bases respectively, with 9 bases between them. CDR1 MDHEN and CDR2 SYDVKM come from the germline V gene. The CDR3 length is 13 residues. DNA for the CDR3: TGTGCCACGGGCGGAGCTGGGGCCAACGTCCTGACTTTC. It yields the protein CATGGAGANVLTF.

V is TRBV6-2 or TRBV6-3 and J is TRBJ2-1, with D perhaps matching TRBD1 (5 bases). The CDR3 runs 12 residues. V was shortened by 6 bases and J by 8 bases, with 11 bases between the two germline ends. Germline assignment: CDR1 MNHEY and CDR2 SVGEGT. The CDR3 DNA sequence: TGTGCCAGCAGCCCTGTAGGGGATGAGCAGTTCTTC. The encoded protein is CASSPVGDEQFF.